This T cell receptor (beta chain) was documented in a study of tumor-infiltrating lymphocytes in primary liver carcinoma. Study at large: The patients comprised men and women between the ages of 30 and 69 years.

Study results and limitations: Blood trailed tumors significantly in top-250-clone fraction (p = 0.039). Between tumor regions, pairs overlapped more than tumor-adjacent and tumor-blood pairs did.

Constant-region priming of 500 ng total RNA yielded TCR beta cDNA. Employing slightly modified ARM-PCR, three nested multiplex PCR rounds were run, and these gave rise to the TCR beta libraries. The first two PCR rounds used TRBV1-TRBV30 forward primers with a C-beta reverse primer, nine to ten cycles each. TCRdb re-called the multiplex PCR reads with MiXCR, one entry per CDR3 protein. The sample lists about 350,000 distinct CDR3 sequences, roughly 61% occurring once. This CDR3 region has 15 residues. V lost 4 bases and J lost 5, with 18 bases in between. Germline CDR1 reads SGHDT; CDR2 reads YYEEEE. With respect to this clonotype: Its antigen is still unknown.

RNA isolated from unsorted whole blood supplied the blood RNA, with germline DNA also extracted. The rearrangement joins TRBV5-6 to TRBJ2-5; a possible D gene is TRBD2 (6 bases). The origin of this receptor is a man aged 40-55 years with primary liver carcinoma and hepatitis B virus infection. The sequencing input was peripheral blood. CDR3 DNA: TGTGCCAGCAGCCCGAGAGGAGGGGTCCGGGAGACCCAGTACTTC. It encodes CASSPRGGVRETQYF.